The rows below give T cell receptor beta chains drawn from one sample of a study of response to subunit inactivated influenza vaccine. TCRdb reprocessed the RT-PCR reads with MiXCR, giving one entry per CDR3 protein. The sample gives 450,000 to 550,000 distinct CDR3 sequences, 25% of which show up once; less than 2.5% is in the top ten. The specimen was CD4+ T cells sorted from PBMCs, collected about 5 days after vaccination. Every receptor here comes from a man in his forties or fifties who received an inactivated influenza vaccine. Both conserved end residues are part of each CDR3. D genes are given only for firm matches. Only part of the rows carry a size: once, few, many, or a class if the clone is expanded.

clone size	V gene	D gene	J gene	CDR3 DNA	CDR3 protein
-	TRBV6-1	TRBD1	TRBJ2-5	TGTGCCAGCACTGGGATGACAGGGGGGGGAGAGACCCAGTACTTC	CASTGMTGGGETQYF
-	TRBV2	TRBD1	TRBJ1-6	TGTGCCAGTGGGCAGGGACAGAATTCACCCCTCCACTTT	CASGQGQNSPLHF
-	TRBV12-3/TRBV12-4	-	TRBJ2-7	TGTGCCAGCACCCAAACATTGGAATTACGGTACTTC	CASTQTLELRYF
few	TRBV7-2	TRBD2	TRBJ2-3	TGTGCCAGCAGCCCCCGTAGCGGGGGCCGGGAAGGGTATACGCAGTATTTT	CASSPRSGGREGYTQYF
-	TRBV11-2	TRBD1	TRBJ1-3	TGTGCCAGCAGCCCGGGACAGGGGGCTGGAAACACCATATATTTT	CASSPGQGAGNTIYF
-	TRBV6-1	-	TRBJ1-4	TGTGCCAGCAGTGCCGGGACGAAGAATGAAAAACTGTTTTTT	CASSAGTKNEKLFF
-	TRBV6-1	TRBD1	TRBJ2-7	TGTGCCAGCAGTGAACGGACAGGGGCACACGAGCAGTACTTC	CASSERTGAHEQYF
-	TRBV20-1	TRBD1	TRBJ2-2	TGCAGTGCTAGGGCAGGGGGAAGCACCGGGGAGCTGTTTTTT	CSARAGGSTGELFF
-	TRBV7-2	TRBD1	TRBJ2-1	TGTGCCAGCACGCGTAGGACAGGTCTAGATGAGCAGTTCTTC	CASTRRTGLDEQFF
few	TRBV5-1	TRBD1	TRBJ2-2	TGCGCCAGCGCAAACGCCGGGACAGGGGTCACCGGGGAGCTGTTTTTT	CASANAGTGVTGELFF
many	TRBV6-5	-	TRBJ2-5	TGTGCCAGCAGTTACGATTCTGGGAAAGAGACCCAGTACTTC	CASSYDSGKETQYF
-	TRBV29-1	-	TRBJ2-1	TGCAGCGCCGACTCGGGGGCCACATCCTCCTACAATGAGCAGTTCTTC	CSADSGATSSYNEQFF
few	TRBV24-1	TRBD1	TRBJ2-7	TGTGCCACCAGTGACGGGACAGGTCCCTACGAGCAGTACTTC	CATSDGTGPYEQYF
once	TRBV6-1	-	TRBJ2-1	TGTGCCAGCAGTGAATTTGGGGGCTGGGGAGAGCAGTTCTTC	CASSEFGGWGEQFF